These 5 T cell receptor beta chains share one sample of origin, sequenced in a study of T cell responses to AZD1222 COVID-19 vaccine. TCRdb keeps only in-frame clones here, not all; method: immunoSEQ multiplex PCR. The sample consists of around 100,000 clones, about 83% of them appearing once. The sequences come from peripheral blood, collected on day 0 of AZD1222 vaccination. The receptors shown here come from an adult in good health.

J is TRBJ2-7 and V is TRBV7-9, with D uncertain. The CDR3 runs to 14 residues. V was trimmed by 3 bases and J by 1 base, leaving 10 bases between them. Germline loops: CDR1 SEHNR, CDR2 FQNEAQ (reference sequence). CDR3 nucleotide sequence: TGTGCCAGCAGCTTTCCAGGTTCTTCCTACGAGCAGTACTTC. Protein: CASSFPGSSYEQYF.

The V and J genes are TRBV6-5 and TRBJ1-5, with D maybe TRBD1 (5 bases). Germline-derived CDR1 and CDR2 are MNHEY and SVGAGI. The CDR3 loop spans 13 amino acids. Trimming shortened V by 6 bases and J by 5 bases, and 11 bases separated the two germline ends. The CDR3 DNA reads TGTGCCAGCAGGCCGTTAGGGGATCAGCCCCAGCATTTT. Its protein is CASRPLGDQPQHF.

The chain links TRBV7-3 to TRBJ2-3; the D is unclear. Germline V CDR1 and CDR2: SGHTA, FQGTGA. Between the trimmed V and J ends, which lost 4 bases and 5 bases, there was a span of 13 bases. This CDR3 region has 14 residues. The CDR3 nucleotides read TGTGCCAGCAGCTCCGACCCGGTGAGAGATACGCAGTATTTT. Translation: CASSSDPVRDTQYF.

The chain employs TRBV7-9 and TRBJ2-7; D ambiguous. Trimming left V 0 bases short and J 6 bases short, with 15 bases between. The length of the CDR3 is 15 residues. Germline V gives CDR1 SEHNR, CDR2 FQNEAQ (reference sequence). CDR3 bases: TGTGCCAGCAGCTTAGCGTCAGGCCTCCGAGGCGAGCAGTACTTC. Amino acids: CASSLASGLRGEQYF.

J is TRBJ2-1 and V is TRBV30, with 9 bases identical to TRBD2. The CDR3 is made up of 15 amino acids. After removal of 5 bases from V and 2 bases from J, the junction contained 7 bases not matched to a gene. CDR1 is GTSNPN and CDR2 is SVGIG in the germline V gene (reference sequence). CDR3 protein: CAWEPGLAPYNEQFF. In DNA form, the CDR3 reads TGTGCCTGGGAACCGGGACTAGCTCCCTACAATGAGCAGTTCTTC.